The rows below give T cell receptor beta chains drawn from one sample of a study of CD8+ T cells in alopecia areata. Clones were read by immunoSEQ multiplex PCR, and TCRdb kept only the in-frame ones, dropping some. Altogether around 200,000 clones are present, less than 65% being singletons, with the ten largest covering more than 3.5%. The specimen comprised CD4+ T cells sorted from blood, sampled at week 4, from a patient treated with tofacitinib. All receptors come from a human donor with alopecia areata. CDR3s include the opening cysteine and the closing phenylalanine or tryptophan. D genes are given only for firm matches. Some rows have no size entry. The others give once, few or many, or a class for an expanded clone.

TRBJ2-1,TRBV29-1,few,.,CSVGGRYPYNEQFF,TGCAGCGTTGGGGGCAGGTATCCCTACAATGAGCAGTTCTTC
TRBJ1-1,TRBV10-3,.,.,CATTQGTEAFF,TGTGCCACCACCCAGGGGACTGAAGCTTTCTTT
TRBJ2-7,TRBV4-3,.,.,CASSQLVGSSQYF,TGCGCCAGCAGCCAACTGGTCGGGAGTTCGCAGTACTTC
TRBJ1-2,TRBV9,.,.,CASSVGLSDYGYTF,TGTGCCAGCAGCGTAGGACTAAGCGACTATGGCTACACCTTC
TRBJ1-4,TRBV30,.,.,CAWSPSGRSPWEKLFF,TGTGCCTGGAGCCCCTCCGGCCGTTCCCCTTGGGAAAAACTGTTTTTT
TRBJ2-7,TRBV5-4,few,.,CASSSHKARSYEQYF,TGTGCCAGCAGCTCACACAAGGCCCGCTCCTACGAGCAGTACTTC
TRBJ2-7,TRBV10-3,.,.,CAISDRQGEQYF,TGTGCCATCAGTGACCGGCAGGGCGAGCAGTACTTC
TRBJ1-4,TRBV27,.,TRBD1,CASSRSGTAYNEKLFF,TGTGCCAGCAGCCGTTCGGGGACAGCTTATAATGAAAAACTGTTTTTT
TRBJ1-2,TRBV6-5,.,TRBD1,CASRRGQGINGYTF,TGTGCCAGCAGGAGGGGACAGGGTATCAATGGCTACACCTTC
TRBJ2-4,TRBV6-5,.,.,CASSGANKNIQYF,TGTGCCAGCTCCGGGGCAAATAAAAACATTCAGTACTTC
TRBJ1-5,TRBV6-5,once,.,CASSYRPGNQPQHF,TGTGCCAGCAGTTACCGCCCCGGAAATCAGCCCCAGCATTTT
TRBJ2-2,TRBV7-2,few,TRBD1,CATRQGARTGELFF,TGTGCCACCCGACAGGGGGCGCGGACCGGGGAGCTGTTTTTT
TRBJ1-2,TRBV5-1,.,TRBD1,CASSLDRGRGNFYGYTF,TGCGCCAGCAGCTTGGACAGGGGAAGGGGGAATTTTTATGGCTACACCTTC
TRBJ1-2,TRBV2,.,.,CASRGTNYGYTF,TGTGCCAGCAGAGGGACTAACTATGGCTACACCTTC
TRBJ2-3,TRBV7-6,.,.,CASLRTPGTDTQYF,TGTGCCAGCTTACGGACTCCAGGCACAGATACGCAGTATTTT
TRBJ2-7,TRBV29-1,.,TRBD1,CSVEVVGQGYEQYF,TGCAGCGTTGAGGTTGTTGGACAGGGCTACGAGCAGTACTTC
TRBJ1-6,TRBV18,.,.,CASSPTSLDSPLHF,TGTGCCAGCTCACCAACATCCCTTGATTCACCCCTCCACTTT